Listed below are T cell receptor beta chains from one sample, sequenced in a study of blood T cells in healthy people across ages. TCRdb passed the 5' RACE reads through MiXCR, listing each CDR3 protein once. The sample yields 1.5 million to 2 million distinct CDR3 sequences, roughly 32% seen once. The sample was blood. These receptors all stem from a woman aged 30 to 39 in good health. CDR3s include the opening cysteine and the closing phenylalanine or tryptophan. D genes are given only for firm matches. Some rows have no size entry. The others give once, few or many, or a class for an expanded clone.

cdr3_length clone_size d_call j_call v_call cdr3_nt cdr3_aa
15 - - TRBJ2-5 TRBV20-1 TGCAGTGCTAGAGGGAGGTCGGGACTCGTCTACGAGCGGTACTTC CSARGRSGLVYERYF
12 few - TRBJ1-2 TRBV28 TGTGCCAGCAGTTTAGTTACGGCCGGCTACACCTTC CASSLVTAGYTF
17 - TRBD1 TRBJ2-3 TRBV7-8 TGTGCCAGCAGCCCGACACAGGGGGCGCATCACACAGATACGCAGTATTTT CASSPTQGAHHTDTQYF
15 - - TRBJ2-1 TRBV5-1 TGCGCCAGCAGCTTGGCCGAAGCAGGACTCAATGAGCAGTTCTTC CASSLAEAGLNEQFF
16 - - TRBJ2-7 TRBV5-4 TGTGCCAGCAGCTTGGCCGGGGTAGGGTCGTTCGGCGAGCAGTACTTC CASSLAGVGSFGEQYF
19 once TRBD1 TRBJ2-4 TRBV7-6 TGTGCCAGCAGCCCTCAAGAGAGGGGGACAGGGGTAACCAAAAACATTCAGTACTTC CASSPQERGTGVTKNIQYF
13 - - TRBJ2-7 TRBV20-1 TGCAGTGCTAGTTCAGGGGCTAGGAACGAGCAGTACTTC CSASSGARNEQYF
18 many TRBD2 TRBJ2-5 TRBV7-9 TGTGCCAGCAGCTTAAAGGAGCGGGGGGGCCGCCCCTCCGGGACCCAGTACTTC CASSLKERGGRPSGTQYF
15 - - TRBJ2-7 TRBV28 TGTGCCAGCAGTTTCCCCGGGACCCCCAGCGGCGAGCAGTACTTC CASSFPGTPSGEQYF
15 few - TRBJ1-5 TRBV7-8 TGTGCCAGCAGCTTAGGGGATAGGCCAATTCAGCCCCAGCATTTT CASSLGDRPIQPQHF
16 - TRBD2 TRBJ2-1 TRBV5-1 TGCGCCAGCACCACTGCCGGGCTAGCGGTATACAATGAGCAGTTCTTC CASTTAGLAVYNEQFF
13 - - TRBJ2-3 TRBV5-1 TGCGCCAGCAGCCCCGAATTAGCTGATACGCAGTATTTT CASSPELADTQYF
13 - - TRBJ1-5 TRBV6-1 TGTGCCAGCAACCTACAGGGCTGTCAGCCCCAGCATTTT CASNLQGCQPQHF
13 many - TRBJ1-2 TRBV28 TGTGCCAGCAGTTTCCGACAGTATGGTGGCTACACCTTC CASSFRQYGGYTF
14 many TRBD1 TRBJ2-7 TRBV20-1 TGCAGTGGTTCTGGGACAGGGCTTTGGTACGAGCAGTACTTC CSGSGTGLWYEQYF
14 - - TRBJ2-7 TRBV5-6 TGTGCCAGCAGCCCAAAGAGGGATCACTACGAGCAGTACTTC CASSPKRDHYEQYF
15 few - TRBJ2-2 TRBV24-1 TGTGCCACCAGTGATCCGAAGAGGAACACCGGGGAGCTGTTTTTT CATSDPKRNTGELFF
16 few TRBD1 TRBJ2-5 TRBV25-1 TGTGCCAGCAGGGGGGAAGGGGGCTCAGGAATACAGACCCAGTACTTC CASRGEGGSGIQTQYF
15 - TRBD1 TRBJ1-5 TRBV4-2 TGTGCCAGCAGCCAAGATCTCCAGGGGGCACAGCCCCAGCATTTT CASSQDLQGAQPQHF
12 many - TRBJ2-7 TRBV29-1 TGCAGCGTCTCTTGGGGTTCCTACGAGCAGTACTTC CSVSWGSYEQYF
14 once TRBD1 TRBJ1-6 TRBV12-3/TRBV12-4 TGTGCCAGCAGCTCCAGGGGGAGGTATTCACCCCTCCACTTT CASSSRGRYSPLHF
13 - - TRBJ2-4 TRBV28 TGTGCCAGCAGAGGGGGGAAGGGATCCATTCAGTACTTC CASRGGKGSIQYF
17 few - TRBJ2-3 TRBV4-1 TGCGCCAGCAGCCGGAGTTTGGACCTGAGCCGCACAGATACGCAGTATTTT CASSRSLDLSRTDTQYF
13 many - TRBJ2-5 TRBV20-1 TGCAGTGCTAGACAGGGCACCTTGGAGACCCAGTACTTC CSARQGTLETQYF